This TCR beta chain was profiled in a study of cytomegalovirus exposure and HLA in healthy donors. Germline V gene sequence: CDR1 WNHNN, CDR2 SYGVQD (reference sequence). The CDR3 has 13 residues. V lost 0 bases and J lost 11, with 13 bases in between. In the PCR, 60 Vbeta and 13 Jbeta primers were used. Repertoires were generated with immunoSEQ multiplex PCR, while TCRdb's copy carries only in-frame clones and drops some. This table holds about 130,000 clones, about four fifths found once. This chain uses TRBV10-1 with TRBJ2-5; a weak D match, TRBD2 (5 bases). This receptor was taken from a woman in her thirties or forties in good health and CMV-seropositive. The sample consisted of PBMCs. The CDR3: CASSESVGSEQYF. The CDR3 region has the DNA TGCGCCAGCAGTGAGTCGGTAGGGAGTGAGCAGTACTTC.